A selection of T cell receptor beta chains follows, all from one sample in a study of T cells in Graves' hyperthyroidism and ophthalmopathy. TCRdb reanalysed the multiplex PCR reads using MiXCR and keeps one entry per CDR3 protein. The sample carries approximately 620,000 distinct CDR3 sequences, about a sixth recorded once. Material: blood. These receptors were taken from a woman aged 35 to 49 with Graves' ophthalmopathy. Each CDR3 is given with its conserved first and last residue. The D gene is left open where the match is weak. Clone size appears in some rows only: once, few, many, or a class for an expanded clone.

TGTGCCAGCAGCTTACGTGAAGGGGCATACGAGCAGTACTTC	CASSLREGAYEQYF	TRBJ2-7	TRBV7-2	NA	many
TGTGCCAGCAGCTATCATTATTATGAGCAGTTCTTC	CASSYHYYEQFF	TRBJ2-1	TRBV7-2	NA	NA
TGCGCCAGCAGACGGCCGTCGGGACAGGGTTACAATGAGCAGTTCTTC	CASRRPSGQGYNEQFF	TRBJ2-1	TRBV5-1	TRBD1	many
TGTGCCAGCAGAAAGGGACAGAGGAACACTGAAGCTTTCTTT	CASRKGQRNTEAFF	TRBJ1-1	TRBV28	TRBD1	many
TGTGCCAGCAGTGTGAGCGTGGGCTCAACCAACGACATTCAGTACTTC	CASSVSVGSTNDIQYF	TRBJ2-4	TRBV2	NA	NA
TGTGCCAGCAGCGAGACAGGGGGCGGGTCGGGTGAAGCTTTCTTT	CASSETGGGSGEAFF	TRBJ1-1	TRBV6-2/TRBV6-3	TRBD1	NA
TGCGCCACCTCTAGTGGGAATGAGCAGTTCTTC	CATSSGNEQFF	TRBJ2-1	TRBV10-1	NA	few
TGCAGCGTTGCTAGAGGGACAGGCGAATTCTACAATGAGCAGTTCTTC	CSVARGTGEFYNEQFF	TRBJ2-1	TRBV29-1	TRBD1	NA
TGTGCCAGCAGACCGGACAGTAGCTCTGGAAACACCATATATTTT	CASRPDSSSGNTIYF	TRBJ1-3	TRBV5-1	NA	NA
TGTGCCAGCAGCCAACGGGGATACGGAGAGACCCAGTACTTC	CASSQRGYGETQYF	TRBJ2-5	TRBV3-1	NA	many
TGCAGTGCTAGCGGGAGAGAACTGCCGAGGTCCTACAATGAGCAGTTCTTC	CSASGRELPRSYNEQFF	TRBJ2-1	TRBV20-1	NA	many
TGTGCCAGTAGCGGCTTAGGGGGGGAGACCCAGTACTTC	CASSGLGGETQYF	TRBJ2-5	TRBV19	NA	NA
TGTGCCAGCAGTTACGCGACAGAAACCGACTACTACTCTGGAAACACCATATATTTT	CASSYATETDYYSGNTIYF	TRBJ1-3	TRBV6-2/TRBV6-3	NA	few
TGTGCCAGCAGCCAAGATCGAGGGGGCGCGTCTAGAGAGCAGTACTTC	CASSQDRGGASREQYF	TRBJ2-5	TRBV5-4	TRBD1	few
TGTGCCAGCAGCTTAGGACAGGTCGCCTACTACGAGCAGTACTTC	CASSLGQVAYYEQYF	TRBJ2-7	TRBV13	NA	few
TGCAGCGTTGAAGATTTGGGGGAGGGAAAACTGTTTTTT	CSVEDLGEGKLFF	TRBJ1-4	TRBV29-1	NA	NA
TGCAGTGCTAGAACCAACCGGGGTACGGATGAGCAGTTCTTC	CSARTNRGTDEQFF	TRBJ2-1	TRBV20-1	NA	many
TGTGCCAGCAGTTACCCGACCGGGACTGACGGGGAGCTGTTTTTT	CASSYPTGTDGELFF	TRBJ2-2	TRBV6-2/TRBV6-3	NA	many
TGTGCCTGGAGTGTACGTCAGGACCCCCTCTTTAATTCACCCCTCCACTTT	CAWSVRQDPLFNSPLHF	TRBJ1-6	TRBV30	NA	NA
TGTGCCAGCAGCTTAACGGGAGGGACTGAGCAGTTCTTC	CASSLTGGTEQFF	TRBJ2-1	TRBV7-3	TRBD2	NA
TGTGCCAGCAGTCCGGGTAGGGGACATTACAATGAGCAGTTCTTC	CASSPGRGHYNEQFF	TRBJ2-1	TRBV2	NA	many
TGTGCCAGCAGCCGCGGGGGTTTGACATACAATGAGCAGTTCTTC	CASSRGGLTYNEQFF	TRBJ2-1	TRBV5-4	TRBD2	NA
TGTGCCAGCAGCCAAAGAACAGGGGATTTAGAAAAACTGTTTTTT	CASSQRTGDLEKLFF	TRBJ1-4	TRBV7-9	TRBD1	few
TGCGCCAGCAGCCTGGTGATTGGCCCCCCTAATGAAAAACTGTTTTTT	CASSLVIGPPNEKLFF	TRBJ1-4	TRBV4-1	NA	once
TGTGCCAGCAGTTTAAGGACCCGCACAGATACGCAGTATTTT	CASSLRTRTDTQYF	TRBJ2-3	TRBV27	NA	NA
TGTGCCAGTAGTAGGTGGGAATCGAACACCGGGGAGCTGTTTTTT	CASSRWESNTGELFF	TRBJ2-2	TRBV19	NA	NA
TGTGCCAGTAGTGGACAGGGGGTTATCTACGAGCAGTACTTC	CASSGQGVIYEQYF	TRBJ2-7	TRBV6-2/TRBV6-3	TRBD1	many
TGTGCCAGCAGCTTGGCTGACTTTACTGAAGCTTTCTTT	CASSLADFTEAFF	TRBJ1-1	TRBV5-5	NA	many
TGCAGTGCCCAAACTTCCTCACGAGGCACTGAAGCTTTCTTT	CSAQTSSRGTEAFF	TRBJ1-1	TRBV20-1	NA	many
TGCGCCAGCAGCCAAGGGACTAGCGGGAGGGCCTCGGAGACCCAGTACTTC	CASSQGTSGRASETQYF	TRBJ2-5	TRBV4-1	TRBD2	NA
TGTGCCAGCTCACCACTGTTGGACAATTCTAACTATGGCTACACCTTC	CASSPLLDNSNYGYTF	TRBJ1-2	TRBV18	NA	many
TGCGCCAGCACCTCTCTAATTGGGGGAATAAGCTCCTACAATGAGCAGTTCTTC	CASTSLIGGISSYNEQFF	TRBJ2-1	TRBV5-1	NA	few
TGTGCCAGCTCACCCCTCGAGTCTACCGGCCTCTATGGCTACACCTTC	CASSPLESTGLYGYTF	TRBJ1-2	TRBV18	NA	many
TGTGCCAGCACTAAAGAGCGGTCACAAGAGACCCAGTACTTC	CASTKERSQETQYF	TRBJ2-5	TRBV11-1	NA	NA
TGTGCCAGCACCCCTCGCCCAGGAGGTACCTACGAGCAGTACTTC	CASTPRPGGTYEQYF	TRBJ2-7	TRBV6-1	NA	NA
TGTGCCAGCAGCCATAACAGGGGATGGAGCACCGGGGAGCTGTTTTTT	CASSHNRGWSTGELFF	TRBJ2-2	TRBV7-9	TRBD1	NA
TGTGCCAGCAGTTCACGAGGGACTAGCGGGAGTCGAGATACGCAGTATTTT	CASSSRGTSGSRDTQYF	TRBJ2-3	TRBV28	TRBD2	many
TGTGCCAGCAGCCCCTCCAGGGAGAATCAGCCCCAGCATTTT	CASSPSRENQPQHF	TRBJ1-5	TRBV6-2/TRBV6-3	NA	NA
TGCAGTGCTAAACCTCTGGGGTTCCAAGAGACCCAGTACTTC	CSAKPLGFQETQYF	TRBJ2-5	TRBV20-1	NA	few
TGCGCCAGCAGCAGTCCCAGACAGGGTATAACTTCTAGCACAGATACGCAGTATTTT	CASSSPRQGITSSTDTQYF	TRBJ2-3	TRBV5-1	TRBD1	NA
TGTGCCAGTAGTATAGATGTGGACTCTAATGAAAAACTGTTTTTT	CASSIDVDSNEKLFF	TRBJ1-4	TRBV19	NA	NA
TGTGCCAGCAGTTACAGGGAAGCGGATTATGAAGCTTTCTTT	CASSYREADYEAFF	TRBJ1-1	TRBV6-5	NA	NA
TGTGCCAGCTCATCATCAGCTGAGCTTGGAGAGCAGTACTTC	CASSSSAELGEQYF	TRBJ2-7	TRBV18	NA	many
TGTGCCAGCAGTACGGACAGGGAGTATTACGAGCAGTACTTC	CASSTDREYYEQYF	TRBJ2-7	TRBV12-3/TRBV12-4	TRBD1	many
TGTGCCAGCTCACGCCCGGGACTAGGACAAGAGACCCAGTACTTC	CASSRPGLGQETQYF	TRBJ2-5	TRBV18	TRBD2	few
TGCAGTGCTAGGACAGGGTCGGGGGGCAATTCACCCCTCCACTTT	CSARTGSGGNSPLHF	TRBJ1-6	TRBV20-1	TRBD1	many
TGTGCCAGCTCACCCGAGCCCCGCGTTTTTACTGAAGCTTTCTTT	CASSPEPRVFTEAFF	TRBJ1-1	TRBV18	NA	many
TGTGCCAGCAGCTCAACTCAGGGGGCCGACTATGGCTACACCTTC	CASSSTQGADYGYTF	TRBJ1-2	TRBV7-9	TRBD1	many
TGTGCCATTCAGCCTGACAGACAAGAGACCCAGTACTTC	CAIQPDRQETQYF	TRBJ2-5	TRBV2	NA	many
TGTGCCAGCAGTTTCGGACCCAACCCCTCCTACGAGCAGTACTTC	CASSFGPNPSYEQYF	TRBJ2-7	TRBV28	NA	many
TGTGCCAGCTCACTTGTGGGAGCACAGGGCGAGACCCAGTACTTC	CASSLVGAQGETQYF	TRBJ2-5	TRBV18	NA	many
TGTGCCTGGAGCGCGAACTTTTACAATGAGCGGTTCTTC	CAWSANFYNERFF	TRBJ2-1	TRBV30	NA	many
TGCAGTGCTAGAGCGATCCAAGAGACCCAGTACTTC	CSARAIQETQYF	TRBJ2-5	TRBV20-1	NA	NA
TGTGCCAGCAGCTTGGGGCACGGCGGGGGTTATGGCTACACCTTC	CASSLGHGGGYGYTF	TRBJ1-2	TRBV7-2	NA	many
TGCAGTGCTAGAGCGACTAGCGGGGGGGCGGCCTACAATGAGCAGTTCTTC	CSARATSGGAAYNEQFF	TRBJ2-1	TRBV20-1	TRBD2	NA
TGTGCCAGCAGCTTAGAAGGGTTCTCCTACAATGAGCAGTTCTTC	CASSLEGFSYNEQFF	TRBJ2-1	TRBV7-9	NA	NA
TGTGCCAGCAGCTTCTCTATCGCGGGAGTGAGGTACGAGCAGTACTTC	CASSFSIAGVRYEQYF	TRBJ2-7	TRBV7-9	TRBD2	NA
TGTGCCAGCAGTTTAAGGACAGGGGAATTGGATGAGCAGTTCTTC	CASSLRTGELDEQFF	TRBJ2-1	TRBV12-3/TRBV12-4	TRBD1	many
TGTGCCAGCAGTGAACTCAGGGGGCTGCGCGAGCAGTACTTC	CASSELRGLREQYF	TRBJ2-7	TRBV2	TRBD1	few
TGTGCCAGCAGTTTTGAGGGGGGCTTGCTATCACCCCTCCACTTT	CASSFEGGLLSPLHF	TRBJ1-6	TRBV28	NA	many